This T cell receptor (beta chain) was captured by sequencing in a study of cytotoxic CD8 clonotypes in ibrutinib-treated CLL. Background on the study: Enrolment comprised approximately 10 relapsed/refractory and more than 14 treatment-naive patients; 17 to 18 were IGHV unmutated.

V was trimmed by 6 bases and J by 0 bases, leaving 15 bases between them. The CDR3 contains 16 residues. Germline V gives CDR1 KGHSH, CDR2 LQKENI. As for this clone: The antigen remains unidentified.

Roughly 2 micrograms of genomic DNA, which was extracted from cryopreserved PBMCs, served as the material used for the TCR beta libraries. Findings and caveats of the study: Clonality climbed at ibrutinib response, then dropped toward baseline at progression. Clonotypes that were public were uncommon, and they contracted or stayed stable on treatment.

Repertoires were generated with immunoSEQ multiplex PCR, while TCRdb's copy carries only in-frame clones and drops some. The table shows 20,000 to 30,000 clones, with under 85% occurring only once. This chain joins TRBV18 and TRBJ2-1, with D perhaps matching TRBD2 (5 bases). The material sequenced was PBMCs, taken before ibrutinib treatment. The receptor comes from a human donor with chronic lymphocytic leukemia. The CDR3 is CASSIRTSSSYNEQFF. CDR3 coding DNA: TGTGCCAGCTCCATTAGGACTTCCAGCTCCTACAATGAGCAGTTCTTC.